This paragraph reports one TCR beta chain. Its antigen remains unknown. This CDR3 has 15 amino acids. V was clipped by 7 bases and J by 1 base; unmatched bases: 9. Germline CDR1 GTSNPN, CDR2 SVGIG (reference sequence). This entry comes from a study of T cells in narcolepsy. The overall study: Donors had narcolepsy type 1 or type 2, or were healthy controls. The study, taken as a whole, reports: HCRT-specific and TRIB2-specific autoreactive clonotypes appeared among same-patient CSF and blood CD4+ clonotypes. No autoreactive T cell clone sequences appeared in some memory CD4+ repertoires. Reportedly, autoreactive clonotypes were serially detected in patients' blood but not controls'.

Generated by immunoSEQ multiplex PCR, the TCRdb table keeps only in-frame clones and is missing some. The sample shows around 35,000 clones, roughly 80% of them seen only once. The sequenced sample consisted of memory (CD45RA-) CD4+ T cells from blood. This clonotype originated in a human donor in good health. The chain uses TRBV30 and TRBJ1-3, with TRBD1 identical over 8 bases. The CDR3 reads CALSQGAFSGNTIYF. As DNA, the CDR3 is TGTGCCTTAAGCCAGGGGGCGTTTTCTGGAAACACCATATATTTT.